A single sample is the source of the 19 T cell receptor beta chains below, sequenced in a study of blood T cell repertoires in COVID-19. Assay: immunoSEQ multiplex PCR; the TCRdb copy retains only in-frame clones and omits some. The table includes roughly 320,000 clones, more than 85% detected once. Sequenced: peripheral blood. Receptors originate from a man aged 65 to 85 with acute or convalescent COVID-19.

The chain uses TRBV7-2 and TRBJ2-5; a possible D gene is TRBD2 (6 bases). The germline V gene encodes CDR1 SGHTA and CDR2 FQGNSA. The V and J ends lost 5 bases and 4 bases respectively, with 11 bases between them. This CDR3 is built from 13 residues. CDR3 sequence: CASSARGGETQYF. For the CDR3, the DNA is TGTGCCAGCAGCGCCCGGGGAGGAGAGACCCAGTACTTC.

The V gene is TRBV30, the J gene TRBJ2-5; TRBD2 matches at 9 bases. Trimming removed 0 bases from V and 3 bases from J; junction bases left unmatched: 5. The CDR3 totals 15 residues. Germline V lookup: CDR1 GTSNPN, CDR2 SVGIG (reference sequence). The CDR3 bases are TGTGCCTGGAGTGTAGGCTTAGCGGGGGAAGAGACCCAGTACTTC. It yields the protein CAWSVGLAGEETQYF. Full variable domain (rest looked up from reference TRBV30 and TRBJ2-5): SQTIHQWPATLVQPVGSPLSLECTVEGTSNPNLYWYRQAAGRGLQLLFYSVGIGQISSEVPQNLSASRPQDRQFILSSKKLLLSDSGFYLCAWSVGLAGEETQYFGPGTRLLVL.

The gene calls are TRBV9 and TRBJ1-5, with 8 bases aligning to TRBD1. The germline V gene encodes CDR1 SGDLS and CDR2 YYNGEE. J gave up 7 bases and V 4 bases, and 7 bases lay outside the gene matches. The CDR3 runs to 14 residues. The DNA for the CDR3 is TGTGCCAGCAGCAAAGGACAGGGTGTACAGCCCCAGCATTTT. This translates into CASSKGQGVQPQHF.

The rearrangement joins TRBV19 to TRBJ1-6, with unresolved D. Trimming left V 5 bases short and J 0 bases short, with 11 bases between. The germline V gene encodes CDR1 LNHDA and CDR2 SQIVND (reference sequence). This CDR3 is 16 amino acids long. The CDR3 coding sequence is TGTGCCAGTAGTTCTGTTGCCGGCTCCTATAATTCACCCCTCCACTTT. Protein product: CASSSVAGSYNSPLHF.

The chain links TRBV28 to TRBJ2-2; D possibly corresponds to TRBD1 (6 bases). Germline V lookup: CDR1 MDHEN, CDR2 SYDVKM. The CDR3 sequence is 15 residues long. Trimming removed 6 bases at V and 3 bases at J, with 14 bases between. The chain's CDR3 is CASSEYNRDTGELFF. CDR3 DNA sequence: TGTGCCAGCAGCGAATACAACAGGGACACCGGGGAGCTGTTTTTT.

The V gene is TRBV4-3, the J gene TRBJ2-3; 16 nucleotides line up with TRBD2. The CDR3 length is 21 residues. Germline CDR1 LGHNA, CDR2 YSLEER. J was trimmed by 0 bases and V by 2 bases; bases with no gene match: 11. This CDR3 is CASSQSQGLAGGEGSTDTQYF. CDR3 DNA sequence: TGCGCCAGCAGCCAAAGTCAGGGACTAGCGGGAGGGGAAGGGAGCACAGATACGCAGTATTTT.

CDR3 sequence reads: CATSDSGRNTIYF. DNA of the CDR3: TGTGCCACCAGTGATTCGGGAAGGAACACCATATATTTT. The chain joins TRBV24-1 to TRBJ1-3; D is undetermined. V gave up 2 bases and J gave up 7 bases, with 8 bases separating them. Germline CDR1 and CDR2: KGHDR and SFDVKD. The length of the CDR3 is 13 residues.

V and J are TRBV5-1 and TRBJ2-3, with a possible D match to TRBD1 (5 bases). The CDR3 covers 14 residues. V dropped 5 bases and J dropped 0 bases, with 10 bases sitting between them. Germline V gene sequence: CDR1 SGHRS, CDR2 YFSETQ. The CDR3 region has the DNA TGCGCCAGCAGACTACAGGATAGCACAGATACGCAGTATTTT. Its protein product is CASRLQDSTDTQYF.

This rearrangement joins TRBV5-1 to TRBJ2-5, with 10 bases that match TRBD2. Germline lookup yields CDR1 SGHRS and CDR2 YFSETQ. CDR3 length: 16 residues. Trimming at V came to 5 bases and at J to 2 bases, leaving 9 bases not matched to a gene. CDR3 sequence: CASSRSSGGLQETQYF. As DNA, the CDR3 is TGCGCCAGCAGTCGAAGTAGCGGGGGGTTACAAGAGACCCAGTACTTC.

This clone was counted only a few times. This sequence joins TRBV30 and TRBJ1-1; a weak D match, TRBD1 (6 bases). Germline values: CDR1 GTSNPN, CDR2 SVGIG (reference sequence). This CDR3 is built from 12 residues. V lost 3 bases to trimming and J lost 6 bases, with 11 bases between them. This chain's CDR3 is CAWRGGGPEAFF. For the CDR3, the DNA is TGTGCCTGGAGGGGTGGGGGCCCTGAAGCTTTCTTT.

The rearrangement links TRBV25-1 to TRBJ2-1; 11 bases fit TRBD2. V trimming: 10 bases; J trimming: 4 bases; junction bases outside the gene matches: 12. The CDR3 covers 16 residues. The V gene's germline CDR1 is MGHDK and CDR2 SYGVNS. CDR3 coding DNA: TGTGCCATCTACTCTGGGACTAGCGGCTATTACAATGAGCAGTTCTTC. The encoded protein is CAIYSGTSGYYNEQFF.

This clone was counted a single time. V usage is TRBV7-9 and J usage is TRBJ2-1; TRBD2 is a possible D gene (5 bases). V was pared by 2 bases and J by 8 bases, with 13 bases between. Germline CDR1 reads SEHNR; CDR2 reads FQNEAQ (reference sequence). This CDR3 region has 14 residues. CDR3 loop: CASSLFASTHEQFF. CDR3 nucleotide sequence: TGTGCCAGCAGCTTATTTGCTAGCACCCATGAGCAGTTCTTC.

The V call is TRBV12-3 or TRBV12-4, the J call TRBJ1-1; D remains ambiguous. V shed 3 bases and J shed 10 bases, with 9 bases lying between them. The CDR3 is 11 residues long. The CDR3 nucleotides read TGTGCCAGCAGTTTCGTTAAGCGAGCTTTCTTT. Encoded protein: CASSFVKRAFF.

The gene calls are TRBV7-2 and TRBJ2-5, with D maybe TRBD2 (5 bases). The CDR3 runs to 13 residues. Germline V gives CDR1 SGHTA, CDR2 FQGNSA. The ends were cut back, 8 bases at V and 2 bases at J, with 12 bases in the middle. The CDR3 protein is CASLARAQETQYF. The CDR3 coding sequence is TGTGCCAGCCTCGCGCGGGCTCAAGAGACCCAGTACTTC.

CDR3 DNA sequence: TGTGCCAGCAGCGCCGGGACAGCGGCCGGGGAGCTGTTTTTT. Protein: CASSAGTAAGELFF. V usage is TRBV11-3 and J usage is TRBJ2-2; TRBD1 matches at 7 bases. The CDR3 has 14 amino acids. Losses at the gene ends were 5 bases for V and 6 bases for J; bases not matched to a gene: 6. Germline CDR1 SGHNT, CDR2 YENEEA.

The gene calls are TRBV12-3 or TRBV12-4 and TRBJ1-2; D gene unclear. The CDR3 length is 13 residues. V was trimmed by 3 bases and J by 8 bases, leaving 13 bases between them. The CDR3 nucleotides read TGTGCCAGCAGTTTCAATCGGGGTCGAGGCTACACCTTC. Translated: CASSFNRGRGYTF.

The chain links TRBV11-2 to TRBJ2-1, with 7 bases that match TRBD1. V lost 4 bases and J lost 7; bases outside the gene matches: 10. Germline loops: CDR1 SGHAT, CDR2 FQNNGV. The CDR3 extends over 15 amino acids. This chain's CDR3 is CASSSQGVGKNEQFF. The CDR3 nucleotides are TGTGCCAGCAGCTCCCAGGGGGTAGGCAAGAATGAGCAGTTCTTC. Full variable domain (outside the CDR3, taken from reference TRBV11-2 and TRBJ2-1): EAGVAQSPRYKIIEKRQSVAFWCNPISGHATLYWYQQILGQGPKLLIQFQNNGVVDDSQLPKDRFSAERLKGVDSTLKIQPAKLEDSAVYLCASSSQGVGKNEQFFGPGTRLTVL.

The chain is built from TRBV5-4 and TRBJ2-6; D not certain. The CDR3 consists of 17 residues. V shed 4 bases and J shed 0 bases, with 14 bases lying between them. Looked up from germline, CDR1 is SGHNT and CDR2 is YYREEE (reference sequence). CDR3 sequence reads: CASSPPRPNSGANVLTF. The CDR3 coding sequence is TGTGCCAGCAGCCCCCCTAGGCCCAACTCTGGGGCCAACGTCCTGACTTTC.

The chain has TRBV5-6 and TRBJ2-1, with 10 bases matching TRBD2. The V and J ends lost 0 bases and 11 bases, in that order; junction bases with no gene match: 11. CDR3 length equals 16 residues. Germline V gives CDR1 SGHDT, CDR2 YYEEEE. CDR3 amino acids: CASSLVSASGSAQQFF. In DNA, the CDR3 is TGTGCCAGCAGCTTGGTTAGCGCTAGCGGGAGTGCGCAGCAGTTCTTC.